This T cell receptor beta chain stems from a study of blood T cell repertoires in COVID-19 (TCRdb year 2020). Regarding the research as a whole: Samples covering the acute and convalescent phases of COVID-19 were provided by collaborators in the United States, Italy and Spain. The material from the prospective study consisted of cDNA or gDNA derived from T cells, B-cell-depleted T cells, or PBMCs. Deeply sampled blood TCRbeta repertoires from subjects exposed to, actively infected with, or recovered from COVID-19 were included in the dataset. The repertoires were made available in a free public database intended to serve as a resource for research on the immune response to SARS-CoV-2. The samples were drawn from the first 160 participants of the ongoing ImmuneRACE study and from over 950 subjects provided by 6 global collaborators. The sample metadata nearly always contained a de-identified subject ID, COVID-19 status, age in years and sex. Where available, HLA class I and class II types were taken from metadata supplied by the sample provider and were not determined by assay-based typing. Summary of the overall study and its limitations: Clinical and demographic metadata were provided uncurated, with the amount varying by source and participant.

TCRbeta CDR3 regions were amplified from genomic DNA using the immunoSEQ Assay, a bias-controlled multiplex PCR. The study's processing was this. Nucleated cell counts per sample were estimated from amplification of reference gene primers within the assay. To quantify the absolute abundance of each unique TCRbeta CDR3 rearrangement, sequence reads were collapsed and filtered. For each sample, productive Simpson clonality was calculated as the square root of Simpson's diversity index across productive rearrangements. Held by TCRdb, this immuneACCESS table contains in-frame sequences only and omits some clones. Under half of the omission traces to an unresolved V gene where checked; the cause of the rest is unknown. D and trimming were read from the DNA, whereas the V and J calls and clone size are those reported in that table. Present in this sample are roughly 110,000 clones, about three quarters of which were seen just once. The ten largest clones add up to roughly 4.3% of the sample.

Collaborating institutions collected whole blood in K2EDTA tubes following their own protocols. Collaborator samples were shipped for TCRbeta analysis as frozen whole blood, isolated PBMCs, or DNA extracted from either sample type. A note on this clone: This clone's antigen is unknown. No much larger clone is present one base from it, and per-base qualities are unavailable.

The sample comprised peripheral blood. This receptor was obtained from a man between 65 and 85 years old with acute or convalescent COVID-19.

The bases read TGTGCCAGCAGTTTATCCGTGGGGGGGCCCGATACGCAGTATTTT. It encodes CASSLSVGGPDTQYF. The chain employs TRBV27 and TRBJ2-3, with TRBD2 as a weak D call on 7 bases. Per the germline V gene (reference sequence), MNHEY is the CDR1 and SMNVEV is the CDR2. The CDR3 runs 15 amino acids, cysteine and phenylalanine included. Only the CDR3 region is kept as DNA, spanning 45 bases read in frame from base 1. The junction carries 13 bases between V and J, which are trimmed by 0 bases and 6 bases respectively.